This T cell receptor (beta chain) was documented in a study of blood T cell repertoires in COVID-19. On the study more broadly: From T cells, B-cell-depleted T cells, or PBMCs came the material, which was cDNA or gDNA.

As handled by the study authors: Nucleated cell counts were estimated from reference gene primer amplification. TCRdb keeps only in-frame clones here, not all; method: immunoSEQ multiplex PCR. The V and J calls and the clone size are those of that table, but D and trimming were determined from the DNA. The table has around 260,000 clones, about nine tenths seen once. Germline assignment: CDR1 KGHSH and CDR2 LQKENI. V shed 7 bases, J shed 1 base, and the junction held 9 bases outside the gene matches. CDR3 size: 16 residues. Sequencing was performed on peripheral blood. The J gene is TRBJ2-5, the V gene TRBV18; 10 bases fit TRBD2. The receptor's source is a woman aged 40 to 55 who had recovered from COVID-19. CDR3 nucleotides: TGTGCCAGCTACCCCCAGCGGGAGGGGGGCCAAGAGACCCAGTACTTC. The encoded protein is CASYPQREGGQETQYF.